This T cell receptor (beta chain) was retrieved from a study of T cells in Graves' hyperthyroidism and ophthalmopathy (dated by TCRdb to about 2019). Study-wide context: Peripheral blood samples were taken at initial diagnosis, before any treatment was given. To identify distinguishing TCR V-J signatures, a discovery cohort of 90 to 100 patients was used, comprising fewer than 45 with Graves' ophthalmopathy and around 60 with stable Graves' hyperthyroidism. Prospective prediction of ophthalmopathy was tested in an independent validation cohort of approximately 18 hyperthyroidism patients and 17 patients who later progressed to ophthalmopathy. For training and testing, the 100 or so patients in the discovery cohort were randomly divided in a 7:3 ratio. In about six Graves' hyperthyroidism patients, the study also compared T-cell repertoires from thyroid tissue with T-cell repertoires from blood. After blood sampling, hyperthyroidism patients were treated with methimazole at a starting dose of 30 mg daily, and ophthalmopathy patients were treated with high-dose intravenous methylprednisolone. TCR Vbeta CDR3 sequencing of 140 or so peripheral blood samples (approximately 44 ophthalmopathy, 75 to 85 hyperthyroidism and about 17 progressor patients) is reported in the paper.

Broad study findings and their caveats: In validation, the model predicted progression to ophthalmopathy with approximately 69% sensitivity and over 72% specificity, a median of roughly seven months before onset. A 13 V-J signature model separated ophthalmopathy from stable hyperthyroidism, with around 90% sensitivity and roughly 82% specificity in cross-validation and 80%/75% in testing. Most expanded thyroid clonotypes (frequency above 0.001) were also found in blood, which suggests that blood repertoires may mirror thyroid immune responses. Sample size was not statistically predetermined, and investigators were not blinded to group allocation.

With regard to this clonotype: Its antigen is currently not known. No base qualities exist here, and no much larger clone lies one base off it.

The germline V gene gives CDR1 as SGHRS and CDR2 as YFSETQ. Trimming takes 4 bases off V and 3 bases off J; junction bases not matched to a gene: 6. The CDR3 starts with the cysteine, ends with the phenylalanine, and has 14 residues. The read is trimmed to its CDR3 DNA, 42 bases read in frame from base 1. The TCR beta CDR3 regions were amplified from RNA transcripts. A first-round RT-PCR of the TCR CDR3 used the HTBI primer set with the Qiagen OneStep RT-PCR kit. The libraries were constructed in a second round of multiplex PCR and then size-selected and purified. Paired-end sequencing of the libraries was performed with 100 bp reads on an Illumina HiSeq2000. The original methods were these. SOAPnuke was used to process the raw data, throwing out any read that contained adapters or uncalled bases, had a mean Phred below 15, or lacked an exact constant-primer or identifier match. COPE v1.2.5 was used to merge the high-quality paired reads, and each unique nucleotide sequence was defined as a clonotype. MiTCR v1.1 was used to align clonotypes to the IMGT TRBV, TRBD and TRBJ reference segments. The analysis included only V-J combinations with a frequency above 0.0001, which together covered around 99% of the repertoires. A TCS score was defined as the ratio between F50 (clonal expansion) and ExV (chaos), using BLOSUM62-based TCRdist between CDR3 peptides within each V-J. Welch's t-statistics and random forest reduced fewer than 600 V-J features to about 12, which were used in a naive Bayes classifier (R e1071). TCRdb reanalyzed the raw reads on its own, using fastp at Q25 for trimming and MiXCR for clone calling, and kept in-frame beta chains. Rows with one shared CDR3 protein collapse into an entry with the most common genes and DNA. These V and J calls derive from TCRdb rather than the authors' analysis. This sample lists 130,000 to 150,000 distinct CDR3 sequences; about 20% were detected once. 67% of the sample belongs to the ten largest clones.

Hyperthyroidism patients were aged 18 to 65 years and newly diagnosed, with disease duration of less than 2 months. The study excluded patients with uncontrolled infections, other autoimmune diseases, pregnancy or lactation. Diagnoses were based on clinical symptoms, serum thyroxine and TRAb, thyroid ultrasound and orbital computed tomography. For progressor patients, blood was drawn at the first diagnosis of hyperthyroidism, before any ophthalmopathy symptoms had appeared. PBMCs were isolated from roughly 10 ml of fresh peripheral blood by Ficoll-Paque density gradient centrifugation. Progressor patients were first diagnosed with Graves' hyperthyroidism and then developed ophthalmopathy during follow-up. Trizol reagent was used to extract total RNA, and RNA quality was then checked on an Agilent 2100 Bioanalyzer.

Sequencing was performed on blood. The TCR sequence derives from a woman aged 45-65 years with Graves' hyperthyroidism that later progressed to Graves' ophthalmopathy. The V and J segments used are TRBV5-1 and TRBJ1-1, with 7 bases aligning to TRBD1. The CDR3 has the sequence CASSARQGHTEAFF. The DNA sequence follows: TGCGCCAGCAGCGCTCGACAGGGACACACTGAAGCTTTCTTT.